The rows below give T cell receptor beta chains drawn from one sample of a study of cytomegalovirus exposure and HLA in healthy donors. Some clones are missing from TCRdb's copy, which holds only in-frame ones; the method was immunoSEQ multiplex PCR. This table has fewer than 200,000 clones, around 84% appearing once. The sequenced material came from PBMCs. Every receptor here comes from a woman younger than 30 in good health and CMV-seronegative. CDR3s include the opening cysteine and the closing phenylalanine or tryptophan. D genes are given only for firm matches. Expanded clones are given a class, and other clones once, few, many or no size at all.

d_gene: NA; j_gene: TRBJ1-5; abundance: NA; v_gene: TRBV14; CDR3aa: CASSQSYDNRGSGNQPQHF; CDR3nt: TGTGCCAGCAGCCAATCTTATGATAACCGGGGATCTGGCAATCAGCCCCAGCATTTT
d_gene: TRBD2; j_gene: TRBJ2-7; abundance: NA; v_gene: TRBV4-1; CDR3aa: CASSPGDYPDEQYF; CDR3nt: TGCGCCAGCAGCCCCGGGGACTATCCCGACGAGCAGTACTTC
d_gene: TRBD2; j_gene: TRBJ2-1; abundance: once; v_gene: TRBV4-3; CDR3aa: CASSPRPGRAGQYNEQFF; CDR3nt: TGCGCCAGCAGCCCCCGCCCGGGGAGGGCGGGGCAATACAATGAGCAGTTCTTC
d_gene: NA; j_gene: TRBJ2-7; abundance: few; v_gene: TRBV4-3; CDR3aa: CASSQGGGTPYEQYF; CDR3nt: TGCGCCAGCAGCCAAGGGGGCGGGACCCCCTACGAGCAGTACTTC
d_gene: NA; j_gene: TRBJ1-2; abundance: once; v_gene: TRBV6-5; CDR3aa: CASSYAGGSIGYTF; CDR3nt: TGTGCCAGCAGTTACGCCGGGGGAAGTATTGGCTACACCTTC
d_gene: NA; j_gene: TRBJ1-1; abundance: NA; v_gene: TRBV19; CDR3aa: CASSSGQPVNTEAFF; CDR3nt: TGTGCCAGTAGTTCCGGACAGCCCGTGAACACTGAAGCTTTCTTT
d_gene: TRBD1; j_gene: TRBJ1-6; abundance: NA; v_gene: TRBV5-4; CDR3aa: CASSLDRGLNSPLHF; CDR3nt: TGTGCCAGCAGCTTGGACAGGGGGTTAAATTCACCCCTCCACTTT
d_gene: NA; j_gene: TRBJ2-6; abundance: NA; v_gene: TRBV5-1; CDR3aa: CASSFSEGNSGANVLTF; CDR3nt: TGCGCCAGCAGCTTCTCTGAGGGCAACTCTGGGGCCAACGTCCTGACTTTC
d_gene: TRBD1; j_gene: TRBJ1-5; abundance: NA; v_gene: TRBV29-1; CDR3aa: CSVGSGGNQPQHF; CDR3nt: TGCAGCGTTGGGTCAGGGGGTAATCAGCCCCAGCATTTT
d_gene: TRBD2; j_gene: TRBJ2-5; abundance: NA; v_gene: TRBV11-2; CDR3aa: CASSLAASGRTETQYF; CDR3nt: TGTGCCAGCAGCTTAGCTGCTAGCGGGAGAACAGAGACCCAGTACTTC
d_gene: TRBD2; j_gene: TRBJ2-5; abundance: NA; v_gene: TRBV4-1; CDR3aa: CASSQDAAGGETQYF; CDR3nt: TGCGCCAGCAGCCAAGATGCGGCGGGAGGGGAGACCCAGTACTTC
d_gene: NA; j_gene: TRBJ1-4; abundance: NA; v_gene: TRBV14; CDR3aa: CASSQDEFTGTEKLFF; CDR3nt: TGTGCCAGCAGCCAAGATGAATTCACAGGGACGGAAAAACTGTTTTTT
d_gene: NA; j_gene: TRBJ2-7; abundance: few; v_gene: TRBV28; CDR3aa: CASSSVYYEQYF; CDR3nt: TGTGCCAGCAGTTCGGTGTACTACGAGCAGTACTTC
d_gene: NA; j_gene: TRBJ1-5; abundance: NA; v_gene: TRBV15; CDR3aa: CATSRGDERVDEGDQPQHF; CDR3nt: TGTGCCACCAGCAGAGGGGATGAGCGGGTCGATGAAGGGGATCAGCCCCAGCATTTT
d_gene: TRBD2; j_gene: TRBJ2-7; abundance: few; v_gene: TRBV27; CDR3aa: CASRLAGDYEQYF; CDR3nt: TGTGCCAGCAGACTAGCGGGAGACTACGAGCAGTACTTC
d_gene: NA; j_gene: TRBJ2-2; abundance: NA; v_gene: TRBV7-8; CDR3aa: CASSQRNQGSGELFF; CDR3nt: TGTGCCAGCAGCCAAAGAAATCAGGGGTCCGGGGAGCTGTTTTTT